One and the same sample provided the 29 T cell receptor beta chains below, sequenced in a study of Graves' ophthalmopathy and Graves' hyperthyroidism. TCR beta CDR3 regions were amplified from RNA transcripts. First-round RT-PCR employed HTBI primers, with a second-round multiplex PCR after it. TCRdb reanalysed the multiplex PCR reads using MiXCR and keeps one entry per CDR3 protein. Of about 400,000 distinct CDR3 sequences listed, about 17% are singletons. Sequenced input: peripheral blood. The source is a young woman with Graves' ophthalmopathy.

This clonotype was recorded at least ten times. This chain connects TRBV12-3 or TRBV12-4 to TRBJ1-5; 7 positions agree with TRBD1. The ends lost 6 bases at V and 6 bases at J; junction bases unmatched: 8. The CDR3 has 14 amino acids. This chain's CDR3 is CASSVDREGQPQHF. CDR3 DNA sequence: TGTGCCAGCAGCGTCGACAGGGAGGGTCAGCCCCAGCATTTT.

This clonotype was counted many times. The chain couples TRBV6-2 or TRBV6-3 to TRBJ1-1; tentatively, D is TRBD1 (5 bases). Trimming removed 2 bases from V and 5 bases from J, with 12 bases in between. CDR3 size: 14 residues. Germline V gene lookup returns CDR1 MNHEY and CDR2 SVGEGT. CDR3 coding DNA: TGTGCCAGCAGTTACACCAGGGAGGGGACTGAAGCTTTCTTT. This codes for CASSYTREGTEAFF.

CDR3 loop: CASSSWAEQNTEAFF. The CDR3 nucleotides read TGTGCCAGCAGTTCTTGGGCGGAACAAAACACTGAAGCTTTCTTT. This chain joins TRBV12-3 or TRBV12-4 and TRBJ1-1; unclear D gene. Trimming stripped 4 bases from V and 2 bases from J, with 14 bases between. This CDR3 is 15 amino acids long.

This clonotype was seen many times. The chain carries TRBV4-3 and TRBJ2-2; a possible D gene is TRBD2 (6 bases). This CDR3 region has 16 residues. Germline V lookup: CDR1 LGHNA, CDR2 YSLEER. Trimming stripped 0 bases from V and 4 bases from J, with 12 bases between. In DNA form, the CDR3 reads TGCGCCAGCAGCCAAGATCGGGGACTGTTCACCGGGGAGCTGTTTTTT. Translated: CASSQDRGLFTGELFF.

This clonotype was detected many times. This rearrangement joins TRBV28 to TRBJ2-6, with 8 bases matching TRBD1. V was clipped by 7 bases and J by 0 bases; unmatched bases: 8. The germline gives CDR1 MDHEN, CDR2 SYDVKM. This CDR3 has 17 amino acids. The CDR3 DNA is TGTGCCAGCAATTGGGGACAGGAGAGCTCTGGGGCCAACGTCCTGACTTTC. Its translation is CASNWGQESSGANVLTF.

This clonotype has ten or more counts. The rearrangement joins TRBV12-3 or TRBV12-4 to TRBJ2-5; D is undetermined. V lost 5 bases, J lost 2 bases, and 12 bases lay in between. The CDR3 length is 14 residues. CDR3 protein: CASSPLGQQETQYF. CDR3 bases: TGTGCCAGCAGTCCGCTAGGGCAACAAGAGACCCAGTACTTC.

This clonotype was observed at least ten times. The CDR3 here is CAWSTGQGRTEAFF. The CDR3 DNA is TGTGCCTGGAGCACCGGACAGGGACGAACTGAAGCTTTCTTT. The chain carries TRBV30 and TRBJ1-1, with 8 bases aligning to TRBD1. The germline V gene has CDR1 GTSNPN and CDR2 SVGIG (reference sequence). Trimming took 3 bases from V and 5 from J; bases not matched to a gene: 8. The CDR3 runs 14 residues.

This clonotype has a count of ten or more. The CDR3 DNA sequence: TGCAGTGCTAGAGATCGACAGAGCACTGAAGCTTTCTTT. Translated: CSARDRQSTEAFF. The V call is TRBV20-1, the J call TRBJ1-1, with a tentative D call TRBD1 (5 bases). Germline CDR1 is DFQATT and CDR2 is SNEGSKA (reference sequence). V was shortened by 0 bases and J by 4 bases, with 9 bases between the two germline ends. This CDR3 region has 13 residues.

This clonotype was counted ten times or more. This chain connects TRBV30 to TRBJ2-7; 10 nucleotides line up with TRBD1. The CDR3 has 15 amino acids. Germline V gene sequence: CDR1 GTSNPN, CDR2 SVGIG (reference sequence). J was trimmed by 2 bases and V by 4 bases; bases with no gene match: 8. The chain's CDR3 is CAWKDRDRGTYEQYF. In DNA, the CDR3 is TGTGCCTGGAAAGACCGGGACAGGGGTACCTACGAGCAGTACTTC. Together with reference TRBV30 and TRBJ2-7, the CDR3 gives the full variable domain: SQTIHQWPATLVQPVGSPLSLECTVEGTSNPNLYWYRQAAGRGLQLLFYSVGIGQISSEVPQNLSASRPQDRQFILSSKKLLLSDSGFYLCAWKDRDRGTYEQYFGPGTRLTVT.

This chain joins TRBV6-1 and TRBJ1-2; D is perhaps TRBD1 (6 bases). V was shortened by 7 bases and J by 8 bases, with 17 bases between the two germline ends. The CDR3 is 13 residues long. Germline CDR1 reads MNHNS; CDR2 reads SASEGT. The CDR3 DNA follows: TGTGCCAGCACCAGATCGGGTGGGGGCGGCTACACCTTC. The encoded protein is CASTRSGGGGYTF.

This clonotype was seen many times. This rearrangement joins TRBV11-2 to TRBJ2-5; no clear D gene. The V end was cut by 6 bases, the J end by 5 bases, with 10 bases between. Germline values: CDR1 SGHAT, CDR2 FQNNGV. The CDR3 covers 12 residues. CDR3 residues: CASRSDGETQYF. The CDR3 nucleotides read TGTGCCAGCAGATCTGATGGCGAGACCCAGTACTTC.

This clonotype was counted ten times or more. The chain is built from TRBV28 and TRBJ1-5; a possible D gene is TRBD1 (5 bases). Between the trimmed V and J ends, which lost 6 bases and 1 base, there was a span of 10 bases. Germline V gene lookup returns CDR1 MDHEN and CDR2 SYDVKM. The CDR3 is 14 residues long. The CDR3 DNA sequence: TGTGCCAGCAGGGCAAGACAGAGCAATCAGCCCCAGCATTTT. This encodes CASRARQSNQPQHF.

This clonotype came up many times. The chain uses TRBV30 and TRBJ1-1; a weak D match, TRBD1 (5 bases). Germline lookup yields CDR1 GTSNPN and CDR2 SVGIG (reference sequence). The CDR3 contains 13 residues. The V end lost 5 bases, the J end lost 5 bases, and 15 bases lay between the germline ends. The CDR3 here is CAWPGTANTEAFF. In DNA form, the CDR3 reads TGTGCCTGGCCGGGGACGGCGAATACTGAAGCTTTCTTT.

This clonotype was detected many times. The chain uses TRBV6-4 and TRBJ2-3; the D gene is possibly TRBD2 (6 bases). Germline CDR1 and CDR2: MRHNA and SNTAGT. Deletions cut 5 bases from V and 2 bases from J, with 20 bases between. This CDR3 is 17 amino acids long. The CDR3 DNA is TGTGCCAGCAGTCCCGAGGGGCCGGGACTGTACACAGATACGCAGTATTTT. Translating gives CASSPEGPGLYTDTQYF.

This clonotype appeared many times. A read error may produce the germline difference seen at one junction end. The gene calls are TRBV5-1 and TRBJ2-7, with 10 bases aligning to TRBD2. Germline CDR1 is SGHRS and CDR2 is YFSETQ. The CDR3 is 13 residues long. DNA for the CDR3: TGTGCCAGCAGTCTAGCGGGAGTCTACGAGCAGTACTTC. It yields the protein CASSLAGVYEQYF.

This clonotype was counted at least ten times. V usage is TRBV6-2 or TRBV6-3 and J usage is TRBJ1-2; TRBD1 matches at 10 bases. This CDR3 is 18 amino acids long. Germline V gives CDR1 MNHEY, CDR2 SVGEGT. V trimming: 0 bases; J trimming: 7 bases; junction bases outside the gene matches: 14. CDR3 sequence reads: CASSYSTGTGATEGGYTF. The CDR3 DNA follows: TGTGCCAGCAGTTACTCCACCGGGACAGGGGCCACAGAAGGTGGCTACACCTTC.

This clonotype has at least ten counts. The J gene is TRBJ2-7, the V gene TRBV6-2 or TRBV6-3; 9 bases agree with TRBD1. CDR3 length: 14 residues. J gave up 3 bases and V 6 bases, and 6 bases lay outside the gene matches. In germline, CDR1 is MNHEY, CDR2 SVGEGT. CDR3 DNA: TGTGCCAGCAGCGGGACAGGGACAATCTACGAGCAGTACTTC. Its translation: CASSGTGTIYEQYF.

The table lists this clonotype with many counts. The V call is TRBV20-1, the J call TRBJ1-5; D call uncertain. The CDR3 is 12 residues long. V was trimmed by 0 bases and J by 4 bases, leaving 4 bases between them. From germline, CDR1 is DFQATT and CDR2 SNEGSKA (reference sequence). The CDR3 sequence: CSARDQNQPQHF. The DNA of the CDR3 is TGCAGTGCTAGAGACCAGAATCAGCCCCAGCATTTT.

The V call is TRBV6-1, the J call TRBJ1-6; D unclear. The germline V gene has CDR1 MNHNS and CDR2 SASEGT. The CDR3 extends over 16 amino acids. V gave up 3 bases and J gave up 2 bases, with 11 bases separating them. The CDR3 is CASSESASTYNSPLHF. CDR3 bases: TGTGCCAGCAGTGAGTCGGCCAGCACCTATAATTCACCCCTCCACTTT.

The sample holds many counts of this clonotype. Relative to the germline gene, one junction end is altered; a read error may explain this. The J gene is TRBJ2-7, the V gene TRBV7-2, with TRBD2 as a possible D gene (6 bases). Germline V CDR1 and CDR2: SGHTA, FQGNSA. The CDR3 is 15 residues long. CDR3 amino acids: CASSLASPLNYEQYF. CDR3 in DNA: TGTGCCAGCAGCCTAGCGTCACCTTTAAACTACGAGCAGTACTTC.

This sequence joins TRBV19 and TRBJ1-5, with D perhaps matching TRBD1 (5 bases). Trimming stripped 9 bases from V and 2 bases from J, with 23 bases between. Germline CDR1 LNHDA, CDR2 SQIVND (reference sequence). The CDR3 is 17 residues long. CDR3 region: CASRVVSGGGGNQPQHF. The CDR3 DNA reads as TGTGCCAGCCGCGTCGTTTCGGGGGGTGGGGGCAATCAGCCCCAGCATTTT.

This clonotype was picked up many times. The V and J genes are TRBV30 and TRBJ1-6; TRBD1 matches at 9 bases. This CDR3 contains 15 residues. Germline CDR1 is GTSNPN and CDR2 is SVGIG (reference sequence). V gave up 3 bases and J gave up 5 bases; unmatched junction bases: 5. The CDR3 loop reads CAWSEGQGHNSPLHF. Here the CDR3 DNA reads TGTGCCTGGAGCGAAGGACAGGGGCATAATTCACCCCTCCACTTT.

This clonotype was seen repeatedly, ten times or more. The chain employs TRBV4-1 and TRBJ2-2, with 7 bases matching TRBD2. Trimming removed 2 bases from V and 5 bases from J; junction bases left unmatched: 11. Per germline, CDR1 MGHRA and CDR2 YSYEKL. CDR3 length: 17 residues. CDR3 amino acids: CASSQKALAAITGELFF. CDR3 nucleotides: TGCGCCAGCAGCCAAAAGGCGCTAGCGGCTATTACCGGGGAGCTGTTTTTT.

This clonotype was observed at least ten times. This chain links TRBV12-3 or TRBV12-4 with TRBJ2-2; D possibly corresponds to TRBD2 (6 bases). This CDR3 comprises 14 residues. The V and J ends lost 8 bases and 6 bases respectively, with 16 bases between them. The DNA for the CDR3 is TGTGCCAGCTCCCTTGGGGGGTCGCCCGGGGAGCTGTTTTTT. Encoded protein: CASSLGGSPGELFF.

This clonotype was seen once. The chain employs TRBV6-1 and TRBJ2-7; D perhaps matches TRBD2 (5 bases). The CDR3 sequence is 14 residues long. Germline CDR1 is MNHNS and CDR2 is SASEGT. Trimming took off 8 bases at V and 7 bases at J, with 21 bases between the two ends. DNA for the CDR3: TGTGCCAGCGCCCCCGGGATGGGAATGAGGGAGCAGTACTTC. Protein product: CASAPGMGMREQYF.

This clonotype was observed many times. This rearrangement joins TRBV28 to TRBJ1-2; TRBD1 matches 7 bases. Germline values: CDR1 MDHEN, CDR2 SYDVKM. The ends lost 6 bases at V and 7 bases at J; junction bases unmatched: 11. The CDR3 totals 14 residues. CDR3 in DNA: TGTGCCAGCAGCCCAGGGGGACCCGTCTTTGGCTACACCTTC. It codes for CASSPGGPVFGYTF.

This clonotype was counted ten times or more. The chain couples TRBV5-6 to TRBJ1-1; D not resolved. There are 14 residues in the CDR3. V was pared by 0 bases and J by 3 bases, with 9 bases between. Germline V CDR1 and CDR2: SGHDT, YYEEEE. The CDR3 bases are TGTGCCAGCAGCTTGGGCCTAGGGCACACTGAAGCTTTCTTT. Amino acid sequence: CASSLGLGHTEAFF.

This clonotype has ten or more counts. V and J are TRBV10-1 and TRBJ2-7; 14 bases are shared with TRBD2. CDR3 size: 18 residues. Germline V CDR1 and CDR2: WNHNN, SYGVQD (reference sequence). After removal of 4 bases from V and 0 bases from J, the junction contained 8 bases not matched to a gene. The DNA for the CDR3 is TGCGCCAGCAGTGGGGGACTAGCGGGGGCCCCTTTCTCCTACGAGCAGTACTTC. This sequence encodes CASSGGLAGAPFSYEQYF.

This clonotype has at least ten counts. This rearrangement joins TRBV4-3 to TRBJ2-5; D perhaps matches TRBD2 (5 bases). This CDR3 is built from 15 residues. Germline CDR1 is LGHNA and CDR2 is YSLEER. The ends were cut back, 3 bases at V and 4 bases at J, with 15 bases in the middle. CDR3 amino acids: CASSHREGAGETQYF. The CDR3 region has the DNA TGCGCCAGCAGCCACCGAGAGGGAGCAGGAGAGACCCAGTACTTC.